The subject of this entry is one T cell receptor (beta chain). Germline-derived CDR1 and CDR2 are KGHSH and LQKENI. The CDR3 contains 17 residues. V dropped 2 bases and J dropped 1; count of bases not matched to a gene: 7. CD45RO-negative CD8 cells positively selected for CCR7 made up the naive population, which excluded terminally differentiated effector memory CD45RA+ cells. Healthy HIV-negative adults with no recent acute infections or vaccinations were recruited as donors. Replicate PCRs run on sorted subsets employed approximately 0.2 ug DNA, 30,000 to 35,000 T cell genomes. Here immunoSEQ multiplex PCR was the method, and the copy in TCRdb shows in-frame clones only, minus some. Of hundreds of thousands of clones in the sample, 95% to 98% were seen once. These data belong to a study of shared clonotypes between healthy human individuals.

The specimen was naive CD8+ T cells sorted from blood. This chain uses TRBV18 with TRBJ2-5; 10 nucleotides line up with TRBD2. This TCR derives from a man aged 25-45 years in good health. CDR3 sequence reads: CASSPWEASGSQETQYF. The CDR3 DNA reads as TGTGCCAGCTCACCATGGGAGGCTAGCGGGAGCCAAGAGACCCAGTACTTC.